The present TCR beta chain was sequenced within a study of T cell responses to AZD1222 COVID-19 vaccine. The ends were cut back, 6 bases at V and 0 bases at J, with 12 bases in the middle. The V gene's germline CDR1 is MNHEY and CDR2 SMNVEV (reference sequence). The CDR3 is made up of 15 amino acids. Assay used: immunoSEQ multiplex PCR; TCRdb lists only in-frame clones, some missing. The sample has tens of thousands of clones, around 90% seen once. Comment on this clone: What it binds is not known.

Regarding the study as a whole: Donors were largely white British and mainly female; clonal diversity was possibly underestimated.

The receptor was derived from an adult in good health. The chain links TRBV27 to TRBJ2-1; tentatively, D is TRBD1 (5 bases). The specimen comprised peripheral blood, sampled on day 0 of AZD1222 vaccination. The CDR3 nucleotides read TGTGCCAGCAGGATACAGGCGAGCTCCTACAATGAGCAGTTCTTC. It encodes CASRIQASSYNEQFF.